The clone carrying this TCR beta chain was picked up many times. These data come from a study of CD8+ T cells in alopecia areata. Reverse transcribed after extraction, RNA yielded cDNA as the sequencing template. This table comes from immunoSEQ multiplex PCR, and its TCRdb copy is limited to in-frame clones, with some not included. The data show fewer than 250,000 clones, around 60% seen once. Stated treatment: oral pan-JAK inhibitor, 5-10 mg twice daily. The V end lost 6 bases, the J end lost 5 bases, and 13 bases lay between the germline ends. The germline V gene has CDR1 SQVTM and CDR2 ANQGSEA. The CDR3 extends over 13 amino acids.

The input for sequencing was CD4+ T cells sorted from blood, taken between weeks 49 and 50, from a patient treated with tofacitinib. The source of this sequence is a human donor with alopecia areata. This rearrangement joins TRBV29-1 to TRBJ2-2; the D gene is possibly TRBD2 (6 bases). The CDR3 bases are TGCAGCGTGCGGGACTCCAAAACCGGGGAGCTGTTTTTT. Translating it yields CSVRDSKTGELFF.